The source of this T cell receptor beta chain is a study of blood T cell repertoires in COVID-19. Under the authors' procedure: Quantification of nucleated cells was approximated via reference gene primer amplification. TCRdb's copy holds only in-frame clones and misses some; the assay was immunoSEQ multiplex PCR. The V and J calls and clone size come from that table; D and trimming were worked out from the DNA. The table records fewer than 350,000 clones, roughly 90% of them present only once. Cohorts were assigned according to the clinical history that participants reported. From germline, CDR1 is SGHNT and CDR2 YYREEE (reference sequence). V lost 5 bases, J lost 4 bases, and 7 bases stayed unmatched. The CDR3 is 14 amino acids.

V is TRBV5-4 and J is TRBJ2-7; 9 bases are shared with TRBD1. The sequence was obtained from a woman aged 35 to 49 with acute COVID-19. Sequenced: PBMCs or T cells enriched from blood (not recorded which). The CDR3 DNA is TGTGCCAGCAGTATGGACAGGGGAGTGTACGAGCAGTACTTC. Translation gives CASSMDRGVYEQYF.